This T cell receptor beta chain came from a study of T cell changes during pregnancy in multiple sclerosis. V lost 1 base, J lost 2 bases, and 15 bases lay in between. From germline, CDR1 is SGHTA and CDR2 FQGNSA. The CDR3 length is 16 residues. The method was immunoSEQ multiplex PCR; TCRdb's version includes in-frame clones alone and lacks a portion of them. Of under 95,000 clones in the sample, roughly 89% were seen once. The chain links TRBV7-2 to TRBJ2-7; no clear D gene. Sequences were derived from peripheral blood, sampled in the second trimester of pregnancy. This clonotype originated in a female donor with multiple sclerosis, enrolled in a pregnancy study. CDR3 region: CASSLEAFPGAYEQYF. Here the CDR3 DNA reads TGTGCCAGCAGCTTAGAGGCCTTTCCAGGCGCCTACGAGCAGTACTTC.